Listed below are T cell receptor beta chains from one sample, sequenced in a study of CD8 T cells in Susac syndrome. A single record per CDR3 protein comes from TCRdb applying MiXCR to the immunoSEQ multiplex PCR reads. The repertoire holds some 240,000 distinct CDR3 sequences, with about 96% as singletons. The sequenced sample consisted of CD4+ T cells from PBMCs. The receptors here all came from a human donor with Susac syndrome. CDR3s include the opening cysteine and the closing phenylalanine or tryptophan. A D gene is named only where the DNA matches it firmly. A row's size may be missing; if present it is once, few, many or a size class.

NA	NA	TRBV4-1	TRBJ2-7	CASSQTISRGPSEQYF	TGCGCCAGCAGCCAGACCATATCGCGCGGGCCCTCGGAGCAGTACTTC
NA	NA	TRBV27	TRBJ2-1	CASSSAGGFSYNEQFF	TGTGCCAGCAGCTCGGCCGGAGGGTTCTCATACAATGAGCAGTTCTTC
once	NA	TRBV30	TRBJ1-4	CAWSVPGKRNEKLFF	TGTGCCTGGAGTGTACCGGGAAAGCGTAATGAAAAACTGTTTTTT
NA	NA	TRBV5-1	TRBJ2-3	CASKRTVDTQYF	TGCGCCAGCAAGCGGACCGTAGATACGCAGTATTTT
NA	NA	TRBV15	TRBJ1-3	CATSRVLMGNTIYF	TGTGCCACCAGCAGAGTCCTGATGGGTAACACCATATATTTT
NA	TRBD2	TRBV20-1	TRBJ2-7	CSARDVAGAEYEQYF	TGCAGTGCTAGGGACGTAGCGGGAGCCGAGTACGAGCAGTACTTC
NA	NA	TRBV29-1	TRBJ2-3	CSVEGRYSSTDTQYF	TGCAGCGTTGAAGGGAGATATAGCAGCACAGATACGCAGTATTTT
NA	NA	TRBV6-1	TRBJ2-6	CASSITRPGAGANVLTF	TGTGCCAGCTCCATCACCCGCCCGGGGGCTGGGGCCAACGTCCTGACTTTC
NA	NA	TRBV3-1	TRBJ1-2	CASRTGLYGYTF	TGTGCCAGCAGGACCGGCCTCTATGGCTACACCTTC
NA	NA	TRBV5-4	TRBJ1-2	CASSLGQSTTGYTF	TGTGCCAGCAGCTTGGGACAGTCGACCACCGGCTACACCTTC
once	TRBD2	TRBV4-2	TRBJ2-1	CASSQEGGRVAGPIYNEQFF	TGTGCCAGCAGCCAAGAGGGGGGGAGGGTAGCGGGACCTATTTACAATGAGCAGTTCTTC
NA	NA	TRBV9	TRBJ2-5	CASSPRTVGTQYF	TGTGCCAGCAGCCCCAGGACAGTCGGGACCCAGTACTTC
NA	NA	TRBV28	TRBJ1-3	CASGIASGNTIYF	TGTGCCAGCGGTATAGCCTCTGGAAACACCATATATTTT
NA	TRBD1	TRBV14	TRBJ2-3	CASSHQQGSHTDTQYF	TGTGCCAGCAGCCATCAACAGGGGTCTCACACAGATACGCAGTATTTT
NA	NA	TRBV12-3/TRBV12-4	TRBJ2-7	CASRPTGGYEQYF	TGTGCCAGCAGGCCGACTGGAGGATACGAGCAGTACTTC
NA	NA	TRBV7-9	TRBJ2-4	CASSFRQGGLRQYF	TGTGCCAGCAGCTTTAGGCAGGGAGGACTTCGACAGTACTTC
NA	TRBD2	TRBV9	TRBJ2-1	CASSVGSGSSNEQFF	TGTGCCAGCAGCGTCGGTAGCGGGAGTTCGAATGAGCAGTTCTTC
NA	TRBD1	TRBV30	TRBJ2-7	CAWAKPGQGAYEQYF	TGTGCCTGGGCGAAACCGGGACAGGGGGCCTACGAGCAGTACTTC
NA	NA	TRBV29-1	TRBJ1-4	CSVGRDSEKLFF	TGCAGCGTTGGCAGGGATAGTGAAAAACTGTTTTTT
NA	NA	TRBV5-1	TRBJ1-1	CASSYGERSEAFF	TGCGCCAGCAGCTACGGTGAGCGGTCTGAAGCTTTCTTT
once	TRBD1	TRBV20-1	TRBJ2-7	CSAERPGQSSYEQYF	TGCAGTGCTGAACGACCGGGACAGTCATCCTACGAGCAGTACTTC
NA	TRBD1	TRBV29-1	TRBJ2-5	CSVAGTGSVETQYF	TGCAGCGTTGCCGGGACAGGGAGTGTGGAGACCCAGTACTTC
NA	NA	TRBV29-1	TRBJ2-1	CSVEEGLGQFF	TGCAGCGTTGAAGAGGGTCTGGGGCAGTTCTTC
NA	TRBD2	TRBV25-1	TRBJ2-5	CASTLAGGQETQYF	TGTGCCAGCACTTTAGCGGGAGGGCAGGAGACCCAGTACTTC
NA	TRBD2	TRBV29-1	TRBJ2-1	CSVFSGRAGSYNEQFF	TGCAGCGTGTTCAGCGGGAGGGCCGGGTCCTACAATGAGCAGTTCTTC
NA	TRBD2	TRBV29-1	TRBJ2-3	CSVEDGLATDTQYF	TGCAGCGTTGAAGACGGACTAGCGACAGATACGCAGTATTTT
NA	NA	TRBV15	TRBJ2-5	CATSRDFGGQETQYF	TGTGCCACCAGCAGAGATTTCGGCGGACAAGAGACCCAGTACTTC
NA	NA	TRBV12-3/TRBV12-4	TRBJ1-1	CASSTSTGEAFF	NA
NA	TRBD1	TRBV20-1	TRBJ1-1	CSARGTGRAFF	TGCAGTGCTAGAGGGACAGGCCGGGCTTTCTTT
NA	NA	TRBV29-1	TRBJ1-1	CSAEGPGTEAFF	TGCAGCGCTGAAGGGCCGGGAACTGAAGCTTTCTTT
NA	TRBD1	TRBV29-1	TRBJ1-1	CSASFGTGGRGAFF	TGCAGCGCGTCCTTCGGGACAGGTGGGAGGGGAGCTTTCTTT
NA	NA	TRBV2	TRBJ2-6	CASRSAAMRAGANVLTF	TGTGCCAGCAGGTCGGCGGCGATGAGAGCTGGGGCCAACGTCCTGACTTTC